One and the same sample provided the 9 T cell receptor beta chains below, sequenced in a study of T cell clonotyping in hematopoietic cell transplantation. The time point: recipient sample about 28 days before transplant, after cytoreduction. Here immunoSEQ multiplex PCR was the method, and the copy in TCRdb shows in-frame clones only, minus some. The sample lists roughly 48,000 clones, roughly 80% seen once, with approximately 5.7% in the top ten. Sample: peripheral blood mononuclear cells, taken before stem cell transplant. These TCRs come from a man in his 60s with myelodysplastic syndrome. Some clones in this sample may be carry-over from other donors' samples.

The chain uses TRBV6-6 and TRBJ2-4; D gene unclear. V shed 6 bases and J shed 2 bases, with 5 bases lying between them. The CDR3 has 12 amino acids. CDR1 and CDR2 from the germline V gene are MNHNY and SVGAGI (reference sequence). CDR3 nucleotide sequence: TGTGCCAGCAGGGATTCCAAAAACATTCAGTACTTC. It encodes CASRDSKNIQYF.

J is TRBJ2-7 and V is TRBV6-1; 7 nucleotides line up with TRBD1. Germline assignment: CDR1 MNHNS and CDR2 SASEGT. There are 13 residues in the CDR3. V lost 7 bases and J lost 5; bases outside the gene matches: 8. The CDR3 DNA sequence: TGTGCCAGCAATGTCAGGGGGACCCACGAGCAGTACTTC. Its translation: CASNVRGTHEQYF.

V and J are TRBV7-2 and TRBJ2-1; D might be TRBD2 (7 bases). Trimming took 4 bases from V and 4 from J, leaving 17 bases between them. Germline V gene lookup returns CDR1 SGHTA and CDR2 FQGNSA. CDR3 length: 16 residues. This CDR3 reads CASSYLPGGLYNEQFF. In nucleotides, the CDR3 is TGTGCCAGCAGCTACCTACCGGGGGGCCTATACAATGAGCAGTTCTTC. The full variable domain, in which reference TRBV7-2 and TRBJ2-1 provide the parts outside the CDR3, is GAGVSQSPSNKVTEKGKDVELRCDPISGHTALYWYRQSLGQGLEFLIYFQGNSAPDKSGLPSDRFSAERTGGSVSTLTIQRTQQEDSAVYLCASSYLPGGLYNEQFFGPGTRLTVL.

This clone was seen just once. This chain joins TRBV19 and TRBJ1-1; tentatively, D is TRBD1 (6 bases). In germline, CDR1 is LNHDA, CDR2 SQIVND (reference sequence). This CDR3 has 15 amino acids. V lost 4 bases to trimming and J lost 0 bases, with 12 bases between them. CDR3 DNA sequence: TGTGCCAGTAGTACTAGGGGGGGAGTGAACACTGAAGCTTTCTTT. Encoded protein: CASSTRGGVNTEAFF. The full variable domain, its missing parts supplied by reference TRBV19 and TRBJ1-1, is DGGITQSPKYLFRKEGQNVTLSCEQNLNHDAMYWYRQDPGQGLRLIYYSQIVNDFQKGDIAEGYSVSREKKESFPLTVTSAQKNPTAFYLCASSTRGGVNTEAFFGQGTRLTVV.

The rearrangement joins TRBV19 to TRBJ1-3; 9 positions match TRBD1. In germline, CDR1 is LNHDA, CDR2 SQIVND (reference sequence). V shed 5 bases and J 8 bases; nucleotides not matched to a gene: 7. The CDR3 loop spans 14 amino acids. CDR3 in DNA: TGTGCCAGTAGTTCACGGGACAGGGTAGACACCATATATTTT. Encoded protein: CASSSRDRVDTIYF. Variable domain in full (rest from reference TRBV19 and TRBJ1-3): DGGITQSPKYLFRKEGQNVTLSCEQNLNHDAMYWYRQDPGQGLRLIYYSQIVNDFQKGDIAEGYSVSREKKESFPLTVTSAQKNPTAFYLCASSSRDRVDTIYFGEGSWLTVV.

This clone was detected only a few times. The chain carries TRBV5-4 and TRBJ1-2; the D gene is possibly TRBD1 (5 bases). CDR1 is SGHNT and CDR2 is YYREEE in the germline V gene (reference sequence). With 2 bases removed from V and 1 base from J, the gap between germline ends came to 12 bases. CDR3 length: 15 residues. Here the CDR3 DNA reads TGTGCCAGCAGCTTCAGGGCAAACTATAACTATGGCTACACCTTC. This translates into CASSFRANYNYGYTF.

This clone came up once. This chain uses TRBV10-3 with TRBJ2-7; 7 bases map to TRBD1. J gave up 0 bases and V 7 bases, and 3 bases lay outside the gene matches. Looked up from germline, CDR1 is ENHRY and CDR2 is SYGVKD. The CDR3 has 13 residues. DNA for the CDR3: TGTGCCATCATGGGACAGAGCTCCTACGAGCAGTACTTC. Its protein product is CAIMGQSSYEQYF.

The chain combines TRBV27 with TRBJ2-1; the D is unclear. Trimming stripped 5 bases from V and 5 bases from J, with 4 bases between. From germline, CDR1 is MNHEY and CDR2 SMNVEV (reference sequence). The CDR3 is 11 amino acids. The CDR3, as DNA: TGTGCCAGCAGTGTCAACAATGAGCAGTTCTTC. Its protein product is CASSVNNEQFF.

The chain carries TRBV7-9 and TRBJ2-3, with no clear D. V shed 4 bases and J shed 1 base, with 15 bases lying between them. Germline V gene data show CDR1 as SEHNR and CDR2 as FQNEAQ (reference sequence). This CDR3 has 16 residues. CDR3 nucleotide sequence: TGTGCCAGCAGCTCTGGGGTGTTGCAGGGCACAGATACGCAGTATTTT. Its translation: CASSSGVLQGTDTQYF.